These 13 T cell receptor beta chains share one sample of origin, sequenced in a study of Graves' ophthalmopathy and Graves' hyperthyroidism. RNA served as the template for amplifying TCR beta CDR3 regions. An opening RT-PCR round employed HTBI primers and preceded a second-round multiplex PCR. TCRdb recomputed calls from the multiplex PCR reads with MiXCR, one row per CDR3 protein. The sample lists about 590,000 distinct CDR3 sequences, 35% to 45% occurring once. Sequencing was carried out using peripheral blood or thyroid tissue (not recorded which). The receptors come from an adult man with Graves' hyperthyroidism.

The chain recombines TRBV7-9 with TRBJ1-5, with D perhaps TRBD1 (5 bases). The CDR3 runs to 14 residues. Trimming took off 6 bases at V and 6 bases at J, with 15 bases between the two ends. In germline, CDR1 is SEHNR, CDR2 FQNEAQ (reference sequence). CDR3 nucleotides: TGTGCCAGCAGTTTGGCCCGGGGCACTCAGCCCCAGCATTTT. Its protein product is CASSLARGTQPQHF. Based on the CDR3 plus reference TRBV7-9 and TRBJ1-5, the full variable domain is DTGVSQNPRHKITKRGQNVTFRCDPISEHNRLYWYRQTLGQGPEFLTYFQNEAQLEKSRLLSDRFSAERPKGSFSTLEIQRTEQGDSAMYLCASSLARGTQPQHFGDGTRLSIL.

V is TRBV20-1 and J is TRBJ1-4; 11 bases are shared with TRBD1. CDR1 and CDR2 from the germline V gene are DFQATT and SNEGSKA (reference sequence). V gave up 8 bases and J gave up 0 bases; unmatched junction bases: 8. CDR3 length equals 16 residues. CDR3 nucleotide sequence: TGCAGTTTAAGGACAGGGGGCACGGCAACTAATGAAAAACTGTTTTTT. Translation gives CSLRTGGTATNEKLFF.

The chain joins TRBV20-1 to TRBJ2-5, with 7 bases that match TRBD1. The germline CDR1 and CDR2 sequences are DFQATT and SNEGSKA (reference sequence). The J segment lost 2 bases and the V segment lost 4 bases, leaving 7 bases of the junction unmatched. The CDR3 runs 14 residues. As DNA, the CDR3 is TGCAGTGCTAATGGGGGACAGCCACAAGAGACCCAGTACTTC. Amino acids: CSANGGQPQETQYF.

This clonotype was counted many times. The chain uses TRBV29-1 and TRBJ2-6; 11 positions match TRBD1. The ends lost 4 bases at V and 1 base at J; junction bases unmatched: 6. CDR3 length: 17 residues. Germline V gene lookup returns CDR1 SQVTM and CDR2 ANQGSEA. For the CDR3, the DNA is TGCAGCGTTGCCTCCGGGACAGGGGGTTCTGGGGCCAACGTCCTGACTTTC. Translation: CSVASGTGGSGANVLTF.

In this sample, this clonotype turned up many times. The genes are TRBV29-1 and TRBJ1-1; TRBD1 might be the D (5 bases). Germline CDR1 is SQVTM and CDR2 is ANQGSEA. V was cut by 5 bases and J by 5 bases, with 9 bases left in between. This CDR3 region has 11 residues. The CDR3 DNA sequence: TGCAGCGTTTCCCAGGGTACTGAAGCTTTCTTT. Protein product: CSVSQGTEAFF.

This rearrangement joins TRBV20-1 to TRBJ2-5, with D unresolved. The germline V gene encodes CDR1 DFQATT and CDR2 SNEGSKA (reference sequence). Trimming shortened V by 2 bases and J by 5 bases, and 12 bases separated the two germline ends. The CDR3 covers 13 residues. CDR3 DNA sequence: TGCAGTGCTAGAAGGGCGGTGAGGGAGACCCAGTACTTC. Protein sequence: CSARRAVRETQYF.

V gene TRBV27 combines with J gene TRBJ1-4, with no clear D. V lost 6 bases and J 7 bases, leaving 9 bases between the germline ends. This CDR3 region has 12 residues. CDR1 is MNHEY and CDR2 is SMNVEV in the germline V gene (reference sequence). CDR3 nucleotides: TGTGCCAGCAGCCCCGGCACTGAAAAACTGTTTTTT. It yields the protein CASSPGTEKLFF. The variable domain in full, with the rest retrieved from reference TRBV27 and TRBJ1-4, is EAQVTQNPRYLITVTGKKLTVTCSQNMNHEYMSWYRQDPGLGLRQIYYSMNVEVTDKGDVPEGYKVSRKEKRNFPLILESPSPNQTSLYFCASSPGTEKLFFGSGTQLSVL.

The V gene is TRBV2, the J gene TRBJ1-2; a possible D gene is TRBD1 (6 bases). Germline loops: CDR1 SNHLY, CDR2 FYNNEI. The CDR3 is 16 amino acids. The germline V and J ends were trimmed by 4 bases and 4 bases, with 19 bases remaining between them. CDR3 nucleotide sequence: TGTGCCAGCAGTGCTAGAGATTGGGGGCTCACCTATGGCTACACCTTC. Translated: CASSARDWGLTYGYTF.

Concerning this clonotype: A clone one base away is much larger, so this may be a read error. The chain joins TRBV20-1 to TRBJ1-1; TRBD1 aligns across 11 bases. Germline values: CDR1 DFQATT, CDR2 SNEGSKA (reference sequence). This CDR3 has 13 amino acids. CDR3 protein: CSAPGTGGTEASF. In DNA, the CDR3 is TGCAGTGCCCCCGGGACAGGGGGGACTGAAGCTTCCTTT.

There are many counts of this clonotype. The CDR3 DNA reads TGCGCCAGCAGCCAACGCGATGCTCCAGGGGCTAACTATGGCTACACCTTC. Its translation: CASSQRDAPGANYGYTF. The V gene is TRBV4-1, the J gene TRBJ1-2; D may be TRBD1 (6 bases). V lost 2 bases and J 0 bases, leaving 16 bases between the germline ends. Germline V gives CDR1 MGHRA, CDR2 YSYEKL. This CDR3 is 17 amino acids long.

The chain is built from TRBV7-9 and TRBJ2-7, with 7 bases aligning to TRBD1. The CDR3 has 14 amino acids. Looked up from germline, CDR1 is SEHNR and CDR2 is FQNEAQ (reference sequence). V dropped 4 bases and J dropped 6; count of bases not matched to a gene: 9. CDR3 sequence (DNA): TGTGCCAGCAGCTCACCTGCCAGGGGGAGCGAGCAGTACTTC. It is translated as CASSSPARGSEQYF.

In its sample, this clonotype was seen a few times. The chain combines TRBV7-2 with TRBJ2-7, with D tentatively TRBD2 (5 bases). CDR1 is SGHTA and CDR2 is FQGNSA in the germline V gene. V lost 2 bases to trimming and J lost 5 bases, with 16 bases between them. The CDR3 extends over 15 amino acids. CDR3 residues: CASSLFSTGDHEQYF. CDR3 sequence (DNA): TGTGCCAGCAGCTTATTCAGTACCGGGGATCACGAGCAGTACTTC.

This clonotype appeared many times. This chain uses TRBV12-3 or TRBV12-4 with TRBJ1-5; 7 bases line up with TRBD1. The V segment lost 3 bases and the J segment 4 bases; nucleotides outside the gene matches: 3. The CDR3 is 14 amino acids. Written as DNA, the CDR3 is TGTGCCAGCAGTTTTACAGGGGCAAATCAGCCCCAGCATTTT. This gives the protein CASSFTGANQPQHF.